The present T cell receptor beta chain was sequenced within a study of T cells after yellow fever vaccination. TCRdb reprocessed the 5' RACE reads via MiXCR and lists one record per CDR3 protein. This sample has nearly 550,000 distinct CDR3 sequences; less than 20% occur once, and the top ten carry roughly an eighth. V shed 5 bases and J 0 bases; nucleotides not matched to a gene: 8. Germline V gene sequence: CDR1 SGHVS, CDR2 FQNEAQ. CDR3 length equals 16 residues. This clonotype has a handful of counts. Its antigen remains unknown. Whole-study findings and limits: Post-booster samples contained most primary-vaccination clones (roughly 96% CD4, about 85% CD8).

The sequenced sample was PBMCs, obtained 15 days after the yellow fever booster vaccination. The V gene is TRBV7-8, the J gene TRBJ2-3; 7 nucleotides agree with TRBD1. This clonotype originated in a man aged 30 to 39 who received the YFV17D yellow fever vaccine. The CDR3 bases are TGTGCCAGCAGCAAGGACAGGCCTTCTAGCACAGATACGCAGTATTTT. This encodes CASSKDRPSSTDTQYF.